This T cell receptor (beta chain) was found in a study of T-cell memory formation after mild COVID-19. V gave up 0 bases and J gave up 2 bases, with 7 bases separating them. The CDR3 is 14 residues long. The germline CDR1 and CDR2 sequences are LGHNA and YSLEER. General study findings and limits: Largely, contracting CD4+ clones fell within CM and EM, and contracting CD8+ clones within EMRA. Some clones that responded were present in memory (sampled pre-infection), which suggests cross-reactive memory joined.

TCRdb called the 5' RACE reads again in MiXCR, with one record for every CDR3 protein. The table shows some 150,000 distinct CDR3 sequences, with almost 25% occurring only once. In this sample, this clonotype turned up a few times. Its antigen remains unidentified. Sequencing was performed on PBMCs or a T cell subset sorted from them (not recorded which). The V and J genes are TRBV4-3 and TRBJ1-1; D call uncertain. The TCR originated in an adult woman who had mild COVID-19 (a few samples of this study predate the infection). Cell type and time point are not known. This chain's CDR3 is CASSQDGVNTEAFF. CDR3 sequence (DNA): TGCGCCAGCAGCCAAGATGGGGTAAACACTGAAGCTTTCTTT.